The source of this TCR beta chain is a study of Graves' ophthalmopathy and Graves' hyperthyroidism. Findings and caveats of the study: The model predicted ophthalmopathy progression with over 60% sensitivity and 72% to 85% specificity.

The CDR3 is 13 amino acids. Trimming removed 5 bases from V and 9 bases from J; junction bases left unmatched: 10. For repertoire sequencing, the TCR beta CDR3 regions were amplified from RNA transcripts. After a first-round RT-PCR with HTBI primers, a second-round multiplex PCR was run. Each CDR3 protein gets one entry after TCRdb re-called the multiplex PCR reads with MiXCR. The sample contains about 740,000 distinct CDR3 sequences, roughly 41% of which appear only once. This clonotype was counted only a few times. Antigen: not known. Sequencing used peripheral blood. The chain has TRBV12-3 or TRBV12-4 and TRBJ2-7; 7 bases align to TRBD1. This TCR was sampled from an adult man with Graves' ophthalmopathy. The DNA for the CDR3 is TGTGCCAGCAGTCCTATACAGGGGACCGGGCAGTACTTC. Amino acids: CASSPIQGTGQYF.